This T cell receptor beta chain was sequenced during a study of human T cells and chemical hapten exposure. Looking at the study overall: Upper-back patch tests with 0.01% DPC were read at 6 days.

What the library attached to individual cDNA molecules were unique molecular identifiers. TCRdb recomputed calls from the RACE reads with MiXCR, one row per CDR3 protein. The sample holds more than 300,000 distinct CDR3 sequences, 5% to 6.5% seen once. Time point described: pre-sensitization, week 0. Treatment meaning: therapeutic diphenylcyclopropenone sensitization with weekly scalp DPC. Study-level findings and limits: Expanded TCR counts at PT1 were positively correlated with the patch test score.

This clonotype was seen repeatedly, ten times or more. What it binds is unknown. CDR3 length: 13 residues. From germline, CDR1 is SGHAT and CDR2 FQDESV (reference sequence). Trimming cost V 5 bases and J 3 bases, with 9 bases left between them. The chain has TRBV11-1 and TRBJ2-3; D unresolved. This receptor was identified in a woman between 18 and 30 years old with alopecia areata. Some clones in this sample may be carry-over from other donors' samples. This sample comprised whole blood, obtained in connection with sensitization to the hapten diphenylcyclopropenone (DPC). The CDR3 loop reads CASSGYSTDTQYF. The CDR3 nucleotides are TGTGCCAGCAGCGGATACTCGACAGATACGCAGTATTTT.